The present T cell receptor (beta chain) was sequenced within a study of technical replicates of blood from a handful of donors. Sequenced by immunoSEQ multiplex PCR; TCRdb stores in-frame clones only, minus some. Among about 81,000 clones listed, under 97% were seen once. There are 14 residues in the CDR3. The germline V gene encodes CDR1 SGHNT and CDR2 YENEEA. V lost 6 bases and J lost 0, with 11 bases in between. Sequencing input: T cells isolated from PBMCs. This clonotype originated in a human donor in good health. V usage is TRBV11-3 and J usage is TRBJ1-2; the D gene is possibly TRBD1 (5 bases). CDR3 DNA: TGTGCCAGCAGTACCCGGGGGTCTAACTATGGCTACACCTTC. This gives the protein CASSTRGSNYGYTF.